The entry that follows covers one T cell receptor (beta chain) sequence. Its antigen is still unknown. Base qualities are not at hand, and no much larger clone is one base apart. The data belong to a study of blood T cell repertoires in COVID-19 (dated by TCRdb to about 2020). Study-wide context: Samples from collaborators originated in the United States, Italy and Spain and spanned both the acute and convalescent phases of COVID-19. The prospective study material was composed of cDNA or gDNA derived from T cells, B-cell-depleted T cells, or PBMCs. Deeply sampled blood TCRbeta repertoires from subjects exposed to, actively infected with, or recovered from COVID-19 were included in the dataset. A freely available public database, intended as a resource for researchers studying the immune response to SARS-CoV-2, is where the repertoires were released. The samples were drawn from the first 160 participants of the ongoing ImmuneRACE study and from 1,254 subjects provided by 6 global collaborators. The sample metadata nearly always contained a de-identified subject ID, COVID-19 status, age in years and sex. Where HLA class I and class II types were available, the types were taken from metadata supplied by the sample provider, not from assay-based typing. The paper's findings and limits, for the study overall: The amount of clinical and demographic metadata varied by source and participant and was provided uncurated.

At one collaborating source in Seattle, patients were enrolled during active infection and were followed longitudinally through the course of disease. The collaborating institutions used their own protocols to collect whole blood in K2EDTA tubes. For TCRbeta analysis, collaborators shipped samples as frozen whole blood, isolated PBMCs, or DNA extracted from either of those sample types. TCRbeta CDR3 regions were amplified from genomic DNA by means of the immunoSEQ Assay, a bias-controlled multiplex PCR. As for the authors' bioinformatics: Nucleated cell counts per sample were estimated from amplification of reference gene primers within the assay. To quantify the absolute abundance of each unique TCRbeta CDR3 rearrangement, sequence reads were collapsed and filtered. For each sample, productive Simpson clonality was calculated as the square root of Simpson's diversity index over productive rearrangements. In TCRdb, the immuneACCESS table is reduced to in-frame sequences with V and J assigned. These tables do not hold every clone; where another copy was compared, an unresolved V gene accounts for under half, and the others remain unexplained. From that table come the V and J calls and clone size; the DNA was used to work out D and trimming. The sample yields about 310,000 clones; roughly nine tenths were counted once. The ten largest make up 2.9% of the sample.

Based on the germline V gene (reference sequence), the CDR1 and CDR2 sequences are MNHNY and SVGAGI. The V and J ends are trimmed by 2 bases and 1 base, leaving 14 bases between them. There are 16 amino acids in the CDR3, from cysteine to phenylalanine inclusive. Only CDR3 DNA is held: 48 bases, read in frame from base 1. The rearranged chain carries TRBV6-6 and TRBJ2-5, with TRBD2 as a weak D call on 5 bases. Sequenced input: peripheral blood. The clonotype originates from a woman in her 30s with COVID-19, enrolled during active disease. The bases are TGTGCCAGCAGTTACGGGCCGGGGTTGGCCCAAGAGACCCAGTACTTC. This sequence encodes CASSYGPGLAQETQYF.